The 2 T cell receptor beta chains below were found in one sample sequenced in a study of shared clonotypes between healthy human individuals. The protocol was immunoSEQ multiplex PCR, while the TCRdb copy is restricted to in-frame clones and leaves out a portion. This table has around 300,000 clones, roughly 84% appearing once. Sequencing was carried out using memory CD8+ T cells sorted from blood. Indicated subset: CD45RO+ cells pooled with CCR7-negative TemRA cells. These receptors were taken from a man younger than 35 in good health.

V is TRBV7-9 and J is TRBJ2-7; D unclear. The CDR3 spans 12 residues. Per germline, CDR1 SEHNR and CDR2 FQNEAQ (reference sequence). V was clipped by 5 bases and J by 5 bases, with 10 bases between them. CDR3 sequence reads: CASSRSRDEQYF. Written as DNA, the CDR3 is TGTGCCAGCAGCCGGAGTAGGGACGAGCAGTACTTC.

The rearrangement joins TRBV6-1 to TRBJ2-7; D possibly corresponds to TRBD2 (5 bases). Trimming shortened V by 2 bases and J by 6 bases, and 20 bases separated the two germline ends. The CDR3 has 16 amino acids. The germline V gene encodes CDR1 MNHNS and CDR2 SASEGT. The CDR3 loop is CASSELAFGETPEQYF. CDR3 bases: TGTGCCAGCAGTGAACTTGCTTTTGGGGAGACGCCCGAGCAGTACTTC.